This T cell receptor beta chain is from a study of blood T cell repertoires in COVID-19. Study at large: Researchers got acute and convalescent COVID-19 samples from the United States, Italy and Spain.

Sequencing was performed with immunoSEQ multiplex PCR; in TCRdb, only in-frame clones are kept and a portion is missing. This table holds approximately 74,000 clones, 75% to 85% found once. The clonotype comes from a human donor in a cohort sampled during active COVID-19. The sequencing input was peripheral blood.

CDR3 residues: CASSSERLNYGYTF. Written as DNA, the CDR3 is TGTGCCAGCAGCTCCGAGAGGCTAAACTATGGCTACACCTTC. The chain uses TRBV9 and TRBJ1-2; D not certain. V was shortened by 4 bases and J by 2 bases, with 12 bases between the two germline ends. This CDR3 has 14 residues. Germline values: CDR1 SGDLS, CDR2 YYNGEE.